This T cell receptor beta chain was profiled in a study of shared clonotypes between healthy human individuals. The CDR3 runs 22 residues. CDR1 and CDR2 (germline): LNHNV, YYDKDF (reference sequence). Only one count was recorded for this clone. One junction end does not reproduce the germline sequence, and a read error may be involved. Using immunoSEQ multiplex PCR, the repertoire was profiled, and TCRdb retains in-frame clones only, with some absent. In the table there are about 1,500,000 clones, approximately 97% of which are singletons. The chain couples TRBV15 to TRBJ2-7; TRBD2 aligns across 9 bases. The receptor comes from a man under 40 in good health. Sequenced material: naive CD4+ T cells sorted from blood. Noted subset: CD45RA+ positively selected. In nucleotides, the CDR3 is TGTGCCACCAGCAGAGATACTAAAACAGGAAAAACTAGCGGGCTTGAACCCTACGGGCAGTACTTC. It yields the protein CATSRDTKTGKTSGLEPYGQYF.